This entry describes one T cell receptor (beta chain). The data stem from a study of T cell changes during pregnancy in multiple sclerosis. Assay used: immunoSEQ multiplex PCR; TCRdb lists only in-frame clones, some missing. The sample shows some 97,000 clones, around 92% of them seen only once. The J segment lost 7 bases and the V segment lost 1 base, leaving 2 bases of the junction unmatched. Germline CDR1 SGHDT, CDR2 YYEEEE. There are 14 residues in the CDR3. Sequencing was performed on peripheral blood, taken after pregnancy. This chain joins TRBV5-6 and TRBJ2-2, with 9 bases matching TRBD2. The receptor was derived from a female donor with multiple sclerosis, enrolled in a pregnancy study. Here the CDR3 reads CASSLSSGIGELFF. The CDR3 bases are TGTGCCAGCAGCTTGTCTAGCGGGATCGGGGAGCTGTTTTTT. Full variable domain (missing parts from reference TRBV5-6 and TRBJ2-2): DAGVTQSPTHLIKTRGQQVTLRCSPKSGHDTVSWYQQALGQGPQFIFQYYEEEERQRGNFPDRFSGHQFPNYSSELNVNALLLGDSALYLCASSLSSGIGELFFGEGSRLTVL.